The 3 T cell receptor beta chains below were found in one sample sequenced in a study of post-analysis software for immune sequencing data. No antigen has been assigned to these receptors. TCR beta cDNA libraries had unique molecular identifiers. TCRdb processed the PCR reads anew with MiXCR; each CDR3 protein has one entry. Among about half a million distinct CDR3 sequences, roughly 45% were seen once, and the ten largest hold about 12%. Whole-study results and caveats: Comparison of patients with controls showed 4 to 6 TRBV segments more frequent in patients, TRBV5-6, TRBV5-1 and TRBV20-1 among them.

Sample: blood. These receptors were taken from a girl aged 10 to 17 with multiple sclerosis.

This chain connects TRBV4-1 to TRBJ1-1; tentatively, D is TRBD1 (5 bases). V was shortened by 1 base and J by 7 bases, with 13 bases between the two germline ends. In germline, CDR1 is MGHRA, CDR2 YSYEKL. There are 14 residues in the CDR3. In nucleotides, the CDR3 is TGCGCCAGCAGCCAAGTAAGAGGGGATGGTGAAGCTTTCTTT. It translates to CASSQVRGDGEAFF.

V gene TRBV7-9 combines with J gene TRBJ1-4, with D possibly TRBD1 on 5 matching bases. Trimming cost V 5 bases and J 0 bases, with 10 bases left between them. This CDR3 is built from 15 residues. Germline values: CDR1 SEHNR, CDR2 FQNEAQ (reference sequence). The CDR3 here is CASSAGQSTNEKLFF. Here the CDR3 DNA reads TGTGCCAGCAGCGCAGGGCAATCAACTAATGAAAAACTGTTTTTT.

This clonotype was seen a few times. V is TRBV11-2 and J is TRBJ2-7, with a tentative D call TRBD2 (5 bases). Germline-derived CDR1 and CDR2 are SGHAT and FQNNGV. There are 16 residues in the CDR3. V was trimmed by 5 bases and J by 3 bases, leaving 20 bases between them. CDR3 nucleotide sequence: TGTGCCAGCAGCCAGCCCGAAACCGGGGTCCTCTACGAGCAGTACTTC. Protein product: CASSQPETGVLYEQYF.